This T cell receptor beta chain was captured in a study of identical twins. This clonotype came up a few times. Per germline, CDR1 SEHNR and CDR2 FQNEAQ (reference sequence). Trimming cost V 1 base and J 3 bases, with 11 bases left between them. CDR3 length equals 15 residues. TCRdb ran MiXCR on the 5' RACE reads and lists one entry per CDR3 protein. The repertoire includes some 730,000 distinct CDR3 sequences, around a sixth of them detected once, and around 12% sits in the top ten. The sample also formed part of further work on T cells expressing NK-cell markers.

The sequence was obtained from a woman under 30 in good health. The chain joins TRBV7-9 to TRBJ2-3; perhaps TRBD1 as D (5 bases). The specimen sequenced was PBMCs. CDR3 region: CASSLGVQGTDTQYF. The CDR3 coding sequence is TGTGCCAGCAGCTTAGGAGTCCAGGGAACAGATACGCAGTATTTT.